This T cell receptor beta chain was identified during a study of OX40 agonist ivuxolimab in advanced cancers. General observations from the study: Among the nonresponders, some also had low normalized T-cell clonal expansion. Individuals who were partial responders at 0.1-3.0 mg/kg had clonal expansion that ranked among the lowest.

The CDR3 sequence is 18 residues long. The V and J ends lost 4 bases and 1 base respectively, with 20 bases between them. The germline CDR1 and CDR2 sequences are MNHEY and SMNVEV (reference sequence). In the case of this clone: Its antigen is unidentified.

Sequenced by immunoSEQ multiplex PCR; TCRdb stores in-frame clones only, minus some. Here the sample spans 45,000 to 50,000 clones, around 90% being singletons. The sequence derives from an adult with an advanced solid tumor such as melanoma, head and neck, liver or kidney cancer. V and J are TRBV27 and TRBJ2-1, with D possibly being TRBD1 or TRBD2 (5 bases each). This specimen was CD4+ or CD8+ T cells sorted from blood, taken in a trial of the OX40 agonist ivuxolimab. The CDR3 DNA sequence: TGTGCCAGCAGTTCGGGGCTAGCCGCCATACAGTCCTACAATGAGCAGTTCTTC. Protein sequence: CASSSGLAAIQSYNEQFF.